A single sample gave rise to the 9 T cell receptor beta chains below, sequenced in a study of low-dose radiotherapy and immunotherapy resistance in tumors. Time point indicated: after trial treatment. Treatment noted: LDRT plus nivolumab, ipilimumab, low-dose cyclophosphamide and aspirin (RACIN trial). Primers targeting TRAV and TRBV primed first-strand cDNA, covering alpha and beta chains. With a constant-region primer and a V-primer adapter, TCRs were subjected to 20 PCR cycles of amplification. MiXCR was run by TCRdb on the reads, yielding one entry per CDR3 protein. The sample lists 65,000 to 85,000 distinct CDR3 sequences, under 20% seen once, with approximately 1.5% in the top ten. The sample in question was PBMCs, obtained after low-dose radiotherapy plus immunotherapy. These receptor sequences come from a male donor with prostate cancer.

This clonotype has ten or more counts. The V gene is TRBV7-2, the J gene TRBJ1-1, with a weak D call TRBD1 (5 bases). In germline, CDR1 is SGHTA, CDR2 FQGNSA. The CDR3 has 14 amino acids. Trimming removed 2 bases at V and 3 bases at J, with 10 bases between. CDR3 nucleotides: TGTGCCAGCAGCTTAACAGGCAGGGACACTGAAGCTTTCTTT. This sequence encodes CASSLTGRDTEAFF.

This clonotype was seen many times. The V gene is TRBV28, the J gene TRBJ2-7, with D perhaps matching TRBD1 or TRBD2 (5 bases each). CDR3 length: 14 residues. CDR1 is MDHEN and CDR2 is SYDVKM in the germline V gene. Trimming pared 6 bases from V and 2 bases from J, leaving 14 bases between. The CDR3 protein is CASRGIRDPYEQYF. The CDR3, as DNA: TGTGCCAGCAGAGGCATCCGGGACCCCTACGAGCAGTACTTC.

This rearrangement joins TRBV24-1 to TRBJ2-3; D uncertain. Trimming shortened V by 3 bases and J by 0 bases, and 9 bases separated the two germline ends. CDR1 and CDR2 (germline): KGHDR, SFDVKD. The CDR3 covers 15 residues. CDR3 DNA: TGTGCCACCAGTGATCGGACCGCTAGCACAGATACGCAGTATTTT. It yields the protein CATSDRTASTDTQYF.

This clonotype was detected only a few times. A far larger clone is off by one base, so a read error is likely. This CDR3 is CASSKGQETYEQCF. The CDR3 DNA follows: TGTGCCAGCAGCAAAGGACAGGAGACCTACGAGCAGTGCTTC. The rearrangement joins TRBV6-1 to TRBJ2-7; 7 nucleotides agree with TRBD1. The V gene's germline CDR1 is MNHNS and CDR2 SASEGT. The CDR3 covers 14 residues.

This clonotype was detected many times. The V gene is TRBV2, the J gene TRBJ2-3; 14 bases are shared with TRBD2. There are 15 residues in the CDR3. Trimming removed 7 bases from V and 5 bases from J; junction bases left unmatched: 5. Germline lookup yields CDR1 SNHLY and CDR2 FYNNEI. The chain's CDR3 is CASTSTSGRVDTQYF. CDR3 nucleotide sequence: TGTGCCAGCACTTCGACTAGCGGGAGGGTAGATACGCAGTATTTT.

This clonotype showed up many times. CDR3 sequence reads: CSVEMAGHYNEQFF. DNA of the CDR3: TGCAGCGTTGAAATGGCGGGGCACTACAATGAGCAGTTCTTC. The genes are TRBV29-1 and TRBJ2-1; D may be TRBD2 (6 bases). Germline lookup yields CDR1 SQVTM and CDR2 ANQGSEA. Between the trimmed V and J ends, which lost 2 bases and 3 bases, there was a span of 11 bases. This CDR3 region has 14 residues.

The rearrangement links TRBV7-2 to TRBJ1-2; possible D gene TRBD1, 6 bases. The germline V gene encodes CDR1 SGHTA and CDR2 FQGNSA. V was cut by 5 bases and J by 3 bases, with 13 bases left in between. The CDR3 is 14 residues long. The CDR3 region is CASSPRTVDYGYTF. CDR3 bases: TGTGCCAGCAGCCCACGGACAGTTGACTATGGCTACACCTTC.

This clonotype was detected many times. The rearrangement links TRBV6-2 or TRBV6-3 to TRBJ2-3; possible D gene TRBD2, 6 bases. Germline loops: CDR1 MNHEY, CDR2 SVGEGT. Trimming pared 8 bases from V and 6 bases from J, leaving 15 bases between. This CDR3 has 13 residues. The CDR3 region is CASDGSFGDTQYF. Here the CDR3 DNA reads TGTGCCAGCGACGGGAGCTTTGGGGATACGCAGTATTTT.

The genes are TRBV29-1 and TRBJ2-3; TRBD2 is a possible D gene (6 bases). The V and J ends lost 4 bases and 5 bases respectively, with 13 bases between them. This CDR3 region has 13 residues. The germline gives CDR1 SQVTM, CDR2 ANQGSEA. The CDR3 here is CSVGSGGGDTQYF. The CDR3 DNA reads TGCAGCGTTGGGTCCGGGGGTGGAGATACGCAGTATTTT.